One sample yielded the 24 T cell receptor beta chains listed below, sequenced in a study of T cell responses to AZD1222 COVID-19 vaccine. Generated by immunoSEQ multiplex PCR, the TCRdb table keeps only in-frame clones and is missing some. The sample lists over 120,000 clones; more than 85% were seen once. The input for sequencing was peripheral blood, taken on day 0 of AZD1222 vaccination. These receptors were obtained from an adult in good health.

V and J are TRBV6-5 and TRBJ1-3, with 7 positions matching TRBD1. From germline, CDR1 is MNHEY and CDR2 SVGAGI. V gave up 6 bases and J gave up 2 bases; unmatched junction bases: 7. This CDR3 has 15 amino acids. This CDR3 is CASSHNRGPGNTIYF. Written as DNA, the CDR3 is TGTGCCAGCAGCCACAACAGGGGCCCTGGAAACACCATATATTTT.

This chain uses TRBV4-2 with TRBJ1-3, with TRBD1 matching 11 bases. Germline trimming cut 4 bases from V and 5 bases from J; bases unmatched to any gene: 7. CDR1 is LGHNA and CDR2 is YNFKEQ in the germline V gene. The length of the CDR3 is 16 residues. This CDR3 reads CASSPRDRGERNTIYF. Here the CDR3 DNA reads TGTGCCAGCAGCCCCCGGGACAGGGGGGAACGAAACACCATATATTTT.

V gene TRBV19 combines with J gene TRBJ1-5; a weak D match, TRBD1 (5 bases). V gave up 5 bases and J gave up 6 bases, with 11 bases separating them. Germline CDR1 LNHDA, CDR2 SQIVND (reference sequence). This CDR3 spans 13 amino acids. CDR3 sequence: CASSEWGTQPQHF. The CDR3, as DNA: TGTGCCAGTAGTGAGTGGGGGACTCAGCCCCAGCATTTT. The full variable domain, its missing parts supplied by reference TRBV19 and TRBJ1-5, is DGGITQSPKYLFRKEGQNVTLSCEQNLNHDAMYWYRQDPGQGLRLIYYSQIVNDFQKGDIAEGYSVSREKKESFPLTVTSAQKNPTAFYLCASSEWGTQPQHFGDGTRLSIL.

The CDR3 bases are TGTGCCAGCAGCAGGCCGAGGACAGGGAAGTACACTGAAGCTTTCTTT. Residues: CASSRPRTGKYTEAFF. V gene TRBV21-1 combines with J gene TRBJ1-1; TRBD1 is the table's D call and was not checked against the DNA. TRBV21-1 constitutes a pseudogene. The CDR3 extends over 16 amino acids.

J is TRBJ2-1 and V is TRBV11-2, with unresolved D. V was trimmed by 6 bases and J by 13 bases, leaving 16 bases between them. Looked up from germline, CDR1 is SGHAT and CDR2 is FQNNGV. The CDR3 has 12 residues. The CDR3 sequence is CASSSPGRPQFF. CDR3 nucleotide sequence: TGTGCCAGCAGTTCTCCCGGGCGCCCACAGTTCTTC.

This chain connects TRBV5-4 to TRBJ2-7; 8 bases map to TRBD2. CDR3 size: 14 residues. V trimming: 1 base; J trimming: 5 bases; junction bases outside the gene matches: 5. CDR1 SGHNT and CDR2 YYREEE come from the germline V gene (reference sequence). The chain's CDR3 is CASSLRREEDEQYF. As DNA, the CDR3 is TGTGCCAGCAGCTTGAGGCGGGAGGAAGACGAGCAGTACTTC.

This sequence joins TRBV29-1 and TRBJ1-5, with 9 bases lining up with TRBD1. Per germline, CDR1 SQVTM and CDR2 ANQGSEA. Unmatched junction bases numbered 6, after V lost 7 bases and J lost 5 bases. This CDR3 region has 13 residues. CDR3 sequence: CSAMDRGDQPQHF. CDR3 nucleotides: TGCAGCGCTATGGACAGGGGTGATCAGCCCCAGCATTTT.

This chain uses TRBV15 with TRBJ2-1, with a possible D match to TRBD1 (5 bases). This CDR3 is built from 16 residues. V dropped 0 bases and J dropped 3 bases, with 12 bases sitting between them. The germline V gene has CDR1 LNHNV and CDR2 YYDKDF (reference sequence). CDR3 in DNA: TGTGCCACCAGCAGAGATTTAGACAGCCACTACAATGAGCAGTTCTTC. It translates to CATSRDLDSHYNEQFF.

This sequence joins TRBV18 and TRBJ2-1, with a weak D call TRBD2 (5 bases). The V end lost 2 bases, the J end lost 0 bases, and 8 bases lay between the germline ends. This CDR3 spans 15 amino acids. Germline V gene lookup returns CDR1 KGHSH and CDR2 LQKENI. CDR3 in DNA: TGTGCCAGCTCACCAGGGAGAAGCTCCTACAATGAGCAGTTCTTC. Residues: CASSPGRSSYNEQFF.

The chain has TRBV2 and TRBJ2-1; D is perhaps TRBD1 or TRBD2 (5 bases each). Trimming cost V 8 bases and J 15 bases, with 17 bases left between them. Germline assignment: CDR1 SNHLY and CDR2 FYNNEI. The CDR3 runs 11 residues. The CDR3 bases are TGTGCCAGCTCCAAAGTTGGGACCCGGTTCTTC. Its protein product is CASSKVGTRFF.

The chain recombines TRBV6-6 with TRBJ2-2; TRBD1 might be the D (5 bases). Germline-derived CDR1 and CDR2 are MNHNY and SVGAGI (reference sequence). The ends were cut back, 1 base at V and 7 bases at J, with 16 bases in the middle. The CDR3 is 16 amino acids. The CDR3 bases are TGTGCCAGCAGTTACTTTACCAGGGCTTGGAACGGGGAGCTGTTTTTT. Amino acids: CASSYFTRAWNGELFF.

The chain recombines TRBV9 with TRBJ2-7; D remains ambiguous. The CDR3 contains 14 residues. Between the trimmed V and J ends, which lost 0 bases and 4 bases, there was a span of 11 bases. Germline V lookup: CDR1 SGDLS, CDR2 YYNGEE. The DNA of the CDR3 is TGTGCCAGCAGCGTAGCCGGAGAGGTGTACGAGCAGTACTTC. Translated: CASSVAGEVYEQYF.

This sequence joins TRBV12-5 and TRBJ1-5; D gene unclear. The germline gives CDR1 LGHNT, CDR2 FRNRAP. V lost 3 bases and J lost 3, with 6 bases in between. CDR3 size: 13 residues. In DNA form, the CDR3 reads TGTGCTAGTGGTTTTAGGCTCAATCAGCCCCAGCATTTT. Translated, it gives CASGFRLNQPQHF.

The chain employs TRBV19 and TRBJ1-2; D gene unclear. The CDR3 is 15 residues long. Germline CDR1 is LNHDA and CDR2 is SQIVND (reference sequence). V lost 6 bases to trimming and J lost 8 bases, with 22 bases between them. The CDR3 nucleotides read TGTGCCAGTAGCCCCCATATAAACCTTAAGGAGGGCTACACCTTC. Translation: CASSPHINLKEGYTF.

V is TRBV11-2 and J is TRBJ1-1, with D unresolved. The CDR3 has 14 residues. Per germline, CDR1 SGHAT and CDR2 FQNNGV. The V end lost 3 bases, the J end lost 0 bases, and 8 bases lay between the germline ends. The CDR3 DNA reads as TGTGCCAGCAGCTTCGCCGGACTGAACACTGAAGCTTTCTTT. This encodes CASSFAGLNTEAFF.

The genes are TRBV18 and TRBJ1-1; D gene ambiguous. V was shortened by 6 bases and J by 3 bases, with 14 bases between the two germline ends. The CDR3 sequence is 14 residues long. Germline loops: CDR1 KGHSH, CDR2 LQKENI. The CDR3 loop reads CASSQTLYYTEAFF. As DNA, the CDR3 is TGTGCCAGCTCTCAGACACTTTACTACACTGAAGCTTTCTTT.

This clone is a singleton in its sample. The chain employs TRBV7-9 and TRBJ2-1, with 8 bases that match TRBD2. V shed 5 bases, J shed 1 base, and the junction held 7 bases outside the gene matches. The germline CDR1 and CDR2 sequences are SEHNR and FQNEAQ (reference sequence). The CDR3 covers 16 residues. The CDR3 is CASSRGLAVSYNEQFF. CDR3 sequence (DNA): TGTGCCAGCAGCCGCGGACTAGCTGTATCCTACAATGAGCAGTTCTTC.

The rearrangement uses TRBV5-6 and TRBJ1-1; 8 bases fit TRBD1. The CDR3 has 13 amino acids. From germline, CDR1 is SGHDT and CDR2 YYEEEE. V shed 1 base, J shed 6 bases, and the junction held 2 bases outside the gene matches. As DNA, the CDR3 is TGTGCCAGCAGCTTGTTACAGGGGGCTGAAGCTTTCTTT. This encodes CASSLLQGAEAFF. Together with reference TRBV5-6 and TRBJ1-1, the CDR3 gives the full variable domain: DAGVTQSPTHLIKTRGQQVTLRCSPKSGHDTVSWYQQALGQGPQFIFQYYEEEERQRGNFPDRFSGHQFPNYSSELNVNALLLGDSALYLCASSLLQGAEAFFGQGTRLTVV.

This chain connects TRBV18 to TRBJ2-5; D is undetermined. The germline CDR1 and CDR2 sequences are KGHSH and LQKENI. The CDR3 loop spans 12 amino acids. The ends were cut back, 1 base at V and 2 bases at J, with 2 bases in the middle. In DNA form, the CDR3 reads TGTGCCAGCTCACCACAGCAAGAGACCCAGTACTTC. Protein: CASSPQQETQYF.

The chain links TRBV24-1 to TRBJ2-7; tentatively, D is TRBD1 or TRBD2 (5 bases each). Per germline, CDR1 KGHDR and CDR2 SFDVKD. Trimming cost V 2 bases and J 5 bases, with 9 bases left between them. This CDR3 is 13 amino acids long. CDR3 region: CATSDSWGNEQYF. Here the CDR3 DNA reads TGTGCCACCAGTGATTCTTGGGGGAACGAGCAGTACTTC.

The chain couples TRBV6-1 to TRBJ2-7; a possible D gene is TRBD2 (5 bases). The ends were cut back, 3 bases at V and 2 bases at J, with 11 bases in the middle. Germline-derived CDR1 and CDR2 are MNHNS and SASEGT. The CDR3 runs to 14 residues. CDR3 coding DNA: TGTGCCAGCAGTGATGGAAGCGGACCCTACGAGCAGTACTTC. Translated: CASSDGSGPYEQYF.

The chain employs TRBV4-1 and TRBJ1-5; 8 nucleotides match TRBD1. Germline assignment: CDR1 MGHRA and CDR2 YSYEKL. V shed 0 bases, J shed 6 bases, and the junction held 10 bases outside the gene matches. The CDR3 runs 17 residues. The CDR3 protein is CASSQDRARGLGQPQHF. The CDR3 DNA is TGCGCCAGCAGCCAAGATAGGGCCAGGGGGCTGGGTCAGCCCCAGCATTTT.

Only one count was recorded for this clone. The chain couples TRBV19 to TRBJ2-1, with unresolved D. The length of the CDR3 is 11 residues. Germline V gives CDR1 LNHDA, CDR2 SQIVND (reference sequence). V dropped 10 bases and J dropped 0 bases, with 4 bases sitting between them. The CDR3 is CATSSYNEQFF. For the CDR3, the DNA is TGTGCCACCAGCTCCTACAATGAGCAGTTCTTC.

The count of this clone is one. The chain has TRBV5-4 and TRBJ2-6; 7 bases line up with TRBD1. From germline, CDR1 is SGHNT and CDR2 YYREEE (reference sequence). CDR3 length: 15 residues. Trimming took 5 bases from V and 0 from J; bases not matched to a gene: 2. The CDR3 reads CASRGTVSGANVLTF. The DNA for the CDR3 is TGTGCCAGCAGAGGGACAGTCTCTGGGGCCAACGTCCTGACTTTC.